These 22 T cell receptor beta chains were all obtained from the same sample, sequenced in a study of graft-versus-host responses after intestinal transplantation. These receptors' antigens are unknown. Using immunoSEQ multiplex PCR, the repertoire was profiled, and TCRdb retains in-frame clones only, with some absent. Among roughly 99,000 clones, 87% were seen once, and the ten largest hold less than 0.85%. Source: unstimulated CD4+ T cells sorted from spleen or lymph node cells, taken before transplant. The source of these receptors is a human donor who was the organ donor for an intestinal transplant.

The chain carries TRBV6-6 and TRBJ1-1; D is uncertain. Trimming took 0 bases from V and 3 from J, leaving 11 bases between them. Germline assignment: CDR1 MNHNY and CDR2 SVGAGI (reference sequence). The CDR3 totals 15 residues. This chain's CDR3 is CASSYSAGVYTEAFF. CDR3 nucleotide sequence: TGTGCCAGCAGTTACTCAGCCGGTGTGTACACTGAAGCTTTCTTT.

Only one count was recorded for this clone. The chain carries TRBV6-1 and TRBJ1-2; 9 bases fit TRBD1. Germline V gene data show CDR1 as MNHNS and CDR2 as SASEGT. The V segment lost 3 bases and the J segment 4 bases; nucleotides outside the gene matches: 6. The CDR3 is 15 residues long. The CDR3 DNA follows: TGTGCCAGCAGTGAGCCGGGACAGGGTAGCTATGGCTACACCTTC. Translation gives CASSEPGQGSYGYTF.

The rearrangement joins TRBV7-3 to TRBJ2-1, with a tentative D call TRBD2 (12 bases). The CDR3 covers 19 residues. Germline V gene data show CDR1 as SGHTA and CDR2 as FQGTGA. V was cut by 2 bases and J by 7 bases, with 27 bases left in between. The CDR3 sequence: CASSLLRPSGRDRGNEQFF. CDR3 nucleotide sequence: TGTGCCAGCAGCTTATTAAGGCCTAGCGGGAGGGACAGGGGGAATGAGCAGTTCTTC.

The chain is built from TRBV4-2 and TRBJ2-3, with 10 bases aligning to TRBD2. V shed 0 bases and J 3 bases; nucleotides not matched to a gene: 9. This CDR3 region has 18 residues. Germline V gene sequence: CDR1 LGHNA, CDR2 YNFKEQ. As DNA, the CDR3 is TGTGCCAGCAGCCAAGAATGGCTAGCGGGAGTGGAGACAGATACGCAGTATTTT. It yields the protein CASSQEWLAGVETDTQYF.

This clone came up a few times. The rearrangement links TRBV5-4 to TRBJ2-7; TRBD1 matches 9 bases. Germline CDR1 SGHNT, CDR2 YYREEE (reference sequence). This CDR3 has 15 amino acids. V lost 2 bases and J lost 3; bases outside the gene matches: 6. The DNA for the CDR3 is TGTGCCAGCAGCTTTTCCGGGACAGGGTACTACGAGCAGTACTTC. Amino acid sequence: CASSFSGTGYYEQYF.

This chain uses TRBV6-1 with TRBJ1-5; D is uncertain. V lost 5 bases and J lost 4, with 12 bases in between. CDR3 length: 14 amino acids. Germline CDR1 reads MNHNS; CDR2 reads SASEGT. CDR3 region: CASSFGYSNQPQHF. The CDR3 nucleotides are TGTGCCAGCAGTTTCGGTTATTCGAATCAGCCCCAGCATTTT.

The chain links TRBV28 to TRBJ2-1; 10 bases fit TRBD2. Germline assignment: CDR1 MDHEN and CDR2 SYDVKM. V lost 1 base to trimming and J lost 4 bases; unmatched junction nucleotides: 4. CDR3 length equals 16 residues. CDR3 loop: CASSLYSSGGYNEQFF. Here the CDR3 DNA reads TGTGCCAGCAGTTTATACTCTAGCGGGGGTTACAATGAGCAGTTCTTC.

This sequence joins TRBV9 and TRBJ2-3, with 7 bases fitting TRBD2. The CDR3 length is 16 residues. The ends lost 3 bases at V and 3 bases at J; junction bases unmatched: 10. CDR1 and CDR2 (germline): SGDLS, YYNGEE. Here the CDR3 reads CASSARTRRTTDTQYF. CDR3 coding DNA: TGTGCCAGCAGCGCGAGGACTAGACGGACAACAGATACGCAGTATTTT.

The rearrangement joins TRBV6-5 to TRBJ1-5; tentative D call: TRBD1 (6 bases). Trimming pared 5 bases from V and 7 bases from J, leaving 12 bases between. The CDR3 spans 13 residues. The germline CDR1 and CDR2 sequences are MNHEY and SVGAGI. CDR3 region: CASSRGTRQPQHF. CDR3 sequence (DNA): TGTGCCAGCAGTCGAGGGACACGGCAGCCCCAGCATTTT.

This chain connects TRBV7-8 to TRBJ2-3; possible D gene TRBD1, 5 bases. The V gene's germline CDR1 is SGHVS and CDR2 FQNEAQ. The V end lost 6 bases, the J end lost 5 bases, and 12 bases lay between the germline ends. The CDR3 runs 13 residues. CDR3 in amino acids: CASSTYRGDTQYF. The CDR3 bases are TGTGCCAGCAGTACCTATAGGGGAGATACGCAGTATTTT. The full variable domain, with the rest looked up from reference TRBV7-8 and TRBJ2-3, is GAGVSQSPRYKVAKRGQDVALRCDPISGHVSLFWYQQALGQGPEFLTYFQNEAQLDKSGLPSDRFFAERPEGSVSTLKIQRTQQEDSAVYLCASSTYRGDTQYFGPGTRLTVL.

The chain has TRBV20-1 and TRBJ2-5, with 7 bases matching TRBD1. Germline V CDR1 and CDR2: DFQATT, SNEGSKA (reference sequence). The CDR3 contains 11 residues. The V and J ends lost 6 bases and 4 bases, in that order; junction bases with no gene match: 2. The CDR3 bases are TGCAGTGCAGCAGGGGGAGAGACCCAGTACTTC. This sequence encodes CSAAGGETQYF.

This chain connects TRBV19 to TRBJ2-5, with 8 bases fitting TRBD1. V shed 1 base and J 6 bases; nucleotides not matched to a gene: 4. The CDR3 covers 14 residues. The germline gives CDR1 LNHDA, CDR2 SQIVND (reference sequence). This chain's CDR3 is CASSIGQGAKTQYF. The CDR3 DNA follows: TGTGCCAGTAGTATAGGGCAGGGGGCGAAGACCCAGTACTTC. Together with reference TRBV19 and TRBJ2-5, the CDR3 gives the full variable domain: DGGITQSPKYLFRKEGQNVTLSCEQNLNHDAMYWYRQDPGQGLRLIYYSQIVNDFQKGDIAEGYSVSREKKESFPLTVTSAQKNPTAFYLCASSIGQGAKTQYFGPGTRLLVL.

The V call is TRBV19, the J call TRBJ1-3; the D is unclear. V dropped 5 bases and J dropped 3 bases, with 8 bases sitting between them. The CDR3 is 13 amino acids. Germline V gives CDR1 LNHDA, CDR2 SQIVND (reference sequence). The CDR3 reads CASSQDIGNTIYF. CDR3 DNA: TGTGCCAGTAGTCAAGATATTGGAAACACCATATATTTT.

The rearrangement joins TRBV29-1 to TRBJ1-2; D is uncertain. This CDR3 contains 11 residues. Trimming removed 7 bases at V and 4 bases at J, with 10 bases between. The V gene's germline CDR1 is SQVTM and CDR2 ANQGSEA. CDR3 DNA: TGCAGCGCCACTCGGGTCTATGGCTACACCTTC. Amino acid sequence: CSATRVYGYTF.

The chain couples TRBV6-5 to TRBJ1-6; D gene uncertain. Germline values: CDR1 MNHEY, CDR2 SVGAGI. V was pared by 4 bases and J by 9 bases, with 16 bases between. The CDR3 consists of 15 residues. The CDR3: CASSSLWRARSPLHF. The DNA of the CDR3 is TGTGCCAGCAGTTCCCTATGGAGAGCCCGTTCACCCCTCCACTTT.

Remarks on this clone: Other DNA sequences from this sample encode an identical CDR3 as well. The rearrangement joins TRBV18 to TRBJ2-3, with D uncertain. The CDR3 extends over 12 amino acids. Trimming removed 3 bases from V and 1 base from J, with 2 bases in between. The germline V gene has CDR1 KGHSH and CDR2 LQKENI. The CDR3 DNA is TGTGCCAGCTCACCTGGCACAGATACGCAGTATTTT. This sequence encodes CASSPGTDTQYF. The full variable domain, with the rest looked up from reference TRBV18 and TRBJ2-3, is NAGVMQNPRHLVRRRGQEARLRCSPMKGHSHVYWYRQLPEEGLKFMVYLQKENIIDESGMPKERFSAEFPKEGPSILRIQQVVRGDSAAYFCASSPGTDTQYFGPGTRLTVL.

J is TRBJ1-2 and V is TRBV10-3; possibly TRBD1 for D (5 bases). CDR3 length equals 13 residues. CDR1 and CDR2 from the germline V gene are ENHRY and SYGVKD. The V end was cut by 6 bases, the J end by 4 bases, with 12 bases between. The CDR3 DNA follows: TGTGCCATCAGAATCAGGGAGGGCTATGGCTACACCTTC. Its protein product is CAIRIREGYGYTF.

V is TRBV6-5 and J is TRBJ1-2; D perhaps matches TRBD1 (5 bases). This CDR3 is built from 13 residues. The germline CDR1 and CDR2 sequences are MNHEY and SVGAGI. The V gene lost 7 bases and the J gene lost 4 bases, with 13 bases spanning the gap. CDR3 DNA sequence: TGTGCCAGCAAAATGACAGACCTCTATGGCTACACCTTC. It encodes CASKMTDLYGYTF.

This chain uses TRBV7-6 with TRBJ2-7; TRBD2 agrees at 9 bases. J was trimmed by 2 bases and V by 2 bases; bases with no gene match: 7. The CDR3 runs 16 residues. Germline V gene data show CDR1 as SGHVS and CDR2 as FNYEAQ. CDR3 coding DNA: TGTGCCAGCAGCTTAAGTTGGGTAGCGGGGGCCTACGAGCAGTACTTC. Translated: CASSLSWVAGAYEQYF.

The chain uses TRBV5-4 and TRBJ2-2, with D hard to call. Looked up from germline, CDR1 is SGHNT and CDR2 is YYREEE (reference sequence). The CDR3 loop spans 13 amino acids. Deletions cut 4 bases from V and 4 bases from J, with 8 bases between. As DNA, the CDR3 is TGTGCCAGCAGCGGACCGTTCACCGGGGAGCTGTTTTTT. It codes for CASSGPFTGELFF.

This chain connects TRBV19 to TRBJ1-2; maybe TRBD1 (6 bases). V lost 6 bases to trimming and J lost 7 bases, with 27 bases between them. This CDR3 comprises 17 residues. Per germline, CDR1 LNHDA and CDR2 SQIVND (reference sequence). Here the CDR3 reads CASREWGTGRGASGYTF. CDR3 in DNA: TGTGCCAGTAGGGAATGGGGAACAGGGAGAGGCGCGTCTGGCTACACCTTC.

The rearrangement uses TRBV6-5 and TRBJ1-2, with 7 nucleotides matching TRBD1. This CDR3 is built from 15 residues. Germline CDR1 MNHEY, CDR2 SVGAGI. J lost 2 bases, V lost 5 bases, and 8 bases had no gene match. The CDR3 DNA reads as TGTGCCAGCAGTCGTAACAGGGGATCCAACTATGGCTACACCTTC. It codes for CASSRNRGSNYGYTF.